This paragraph covers one T cell receptor (beta chain) sequence. The antigen remains unidentified. The junction departs from germline at one end; a sequencing error may be responsible. The PCR used 60 Vbeta and 13 Jbeta primers. The method was immunoSEQ multiplex PCR; TCRdb's version includes in-frame clones alone and lacks a portion of them. The data contain over 60,000 clones, over 70% of them singletons. This sample stems from a study of cytomegalovirus exposure and HLA in healthy donors. Findings and caveats of the study: A later analysis reportedly found that, within productive TCRs, an Asian-associated ancestry cluster had fewer N-insertions than the mean observed across the roughly 670 donors.

Germline V lookup: CDR1 MNHEY, CDR2 SMNVEV (reference sequence). This CDR3 comprises 15 residues. The sample comprised PBMCs. This receptor was obtained from a man in his 70s in good health and CMV-seronegative. The chain joins TRBV27 to TRBJ1-2; 10 nucleotides agree with TRBD1. CDR3 sequence reads: CVSSSTGTGDYGYTF. The CDR3 DNA reads TGTGTCAGCAGTTCCACCGGGACAGGGGACTATGGCTACACCTTC.